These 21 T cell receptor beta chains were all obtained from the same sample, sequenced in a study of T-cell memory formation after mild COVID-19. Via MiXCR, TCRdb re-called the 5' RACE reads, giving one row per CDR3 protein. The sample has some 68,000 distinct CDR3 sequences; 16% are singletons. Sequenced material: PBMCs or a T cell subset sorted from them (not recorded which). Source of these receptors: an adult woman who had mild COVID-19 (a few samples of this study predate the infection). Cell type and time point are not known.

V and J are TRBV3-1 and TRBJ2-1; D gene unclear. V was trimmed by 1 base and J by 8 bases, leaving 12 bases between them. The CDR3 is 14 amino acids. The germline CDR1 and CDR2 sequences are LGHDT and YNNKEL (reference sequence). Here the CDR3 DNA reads TGTGCCAGCAGCCAAGGTGGCCGCGTCTATGAGCAGTTCTTC. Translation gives CASSQGGRVYEQFF.

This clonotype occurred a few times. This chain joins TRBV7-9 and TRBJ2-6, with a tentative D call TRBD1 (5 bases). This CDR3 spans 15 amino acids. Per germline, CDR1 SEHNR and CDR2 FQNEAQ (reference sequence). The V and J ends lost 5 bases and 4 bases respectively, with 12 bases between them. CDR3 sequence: CASSPPGPGANVLTF. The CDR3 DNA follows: TGTGCCAGCAGCCCCCCAGGGCCCGGGGCCAACGTCCTGACTTTC.

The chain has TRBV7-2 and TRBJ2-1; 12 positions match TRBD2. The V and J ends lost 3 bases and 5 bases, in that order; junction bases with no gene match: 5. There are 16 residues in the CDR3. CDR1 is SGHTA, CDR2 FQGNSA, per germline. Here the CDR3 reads CASSFPSGGVNNEQFF. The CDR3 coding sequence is TGTGCCAGCAGCTTCCCTAGCGGGGGGGTTAACAATGAGCAGTTCTTC.

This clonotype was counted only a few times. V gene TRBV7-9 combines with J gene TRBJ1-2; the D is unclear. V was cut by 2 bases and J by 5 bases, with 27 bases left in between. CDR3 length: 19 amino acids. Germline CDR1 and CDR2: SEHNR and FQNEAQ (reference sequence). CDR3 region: CASSLTTGREDRVEYGYTF. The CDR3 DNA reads TGTGCCAGCAGCTTAACTACCGGACGGGAAGACCGCGTAGAATATGGCTACACCTTC.

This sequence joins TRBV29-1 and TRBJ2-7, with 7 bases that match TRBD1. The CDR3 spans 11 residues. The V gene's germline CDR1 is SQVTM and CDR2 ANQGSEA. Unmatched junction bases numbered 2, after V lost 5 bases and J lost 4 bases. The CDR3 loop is CSVQTGYEQYF. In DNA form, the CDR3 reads TGCAGCGTTCAGACAGGGTACGAGCAGTACTTC.

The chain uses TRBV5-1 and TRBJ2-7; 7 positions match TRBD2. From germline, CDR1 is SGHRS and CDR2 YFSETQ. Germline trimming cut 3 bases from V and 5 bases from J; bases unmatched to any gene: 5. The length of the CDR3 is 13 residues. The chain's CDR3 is CASSSRGSHEQYF. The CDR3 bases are TGCGCCAGCAGCTCGCGGGGGAGCCACGAGCAGTACTTC.

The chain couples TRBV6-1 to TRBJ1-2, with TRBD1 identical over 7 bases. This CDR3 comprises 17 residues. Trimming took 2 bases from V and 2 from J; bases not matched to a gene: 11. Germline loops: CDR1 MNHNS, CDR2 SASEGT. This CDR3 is CASSEFWAPGQNYGYTF. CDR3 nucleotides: TGTGCCAGCAGTGAATTTTGGGCTCCGGGACAGAACTATGGCTACACCTTC.

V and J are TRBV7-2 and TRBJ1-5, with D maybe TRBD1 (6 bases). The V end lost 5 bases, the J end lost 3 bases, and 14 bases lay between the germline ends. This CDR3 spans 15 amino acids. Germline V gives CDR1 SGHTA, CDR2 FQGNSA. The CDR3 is CASSAFGGPNQPQHF. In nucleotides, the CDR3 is TGTGCCAGCAGCGCCTTCGGGGGCCCCAATCAGCCCCAGCATTTT.

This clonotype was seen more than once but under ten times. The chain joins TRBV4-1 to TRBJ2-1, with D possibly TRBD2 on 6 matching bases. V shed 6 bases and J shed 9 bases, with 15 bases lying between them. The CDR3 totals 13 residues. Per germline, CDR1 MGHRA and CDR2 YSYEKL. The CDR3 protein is CASRFGSTGEQFF. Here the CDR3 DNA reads TGCGCCAGCAGATTCGGGAGTACTGGTGAGCAGTTCTTC.

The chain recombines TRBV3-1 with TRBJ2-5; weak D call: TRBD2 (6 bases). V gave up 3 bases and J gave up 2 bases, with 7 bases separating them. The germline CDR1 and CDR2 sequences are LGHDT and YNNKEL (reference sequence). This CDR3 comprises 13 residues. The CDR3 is CASSHGGQETQYF. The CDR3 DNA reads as TGTGCCAGCAGCCATGGGGGGCAAGAGACCCAGTACTTC.

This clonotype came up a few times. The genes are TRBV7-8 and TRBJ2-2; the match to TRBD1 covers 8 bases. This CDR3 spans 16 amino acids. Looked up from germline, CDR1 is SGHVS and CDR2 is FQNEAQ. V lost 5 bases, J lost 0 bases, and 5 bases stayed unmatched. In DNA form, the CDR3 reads TGTGCCAGCAGCCCACCGGACAGGGCGAACACCGGGGAGCTGTTTTTT. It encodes CASSPPDRANTGELFF.

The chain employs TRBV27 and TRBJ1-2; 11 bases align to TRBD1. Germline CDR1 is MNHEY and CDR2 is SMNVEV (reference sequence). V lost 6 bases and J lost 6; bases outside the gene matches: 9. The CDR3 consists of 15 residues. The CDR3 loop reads CASSRGTGGEDGYTF. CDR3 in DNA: TGTGCCAGCAGCCGGGGGACAGGGGGTGAGGATGGCTACACCTTC.

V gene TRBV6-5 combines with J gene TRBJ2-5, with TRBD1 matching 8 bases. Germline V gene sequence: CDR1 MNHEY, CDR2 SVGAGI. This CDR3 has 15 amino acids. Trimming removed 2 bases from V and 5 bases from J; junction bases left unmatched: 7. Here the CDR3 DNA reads TGTGCCAGCAGTTACGGCCAGGGGGCGCGTGAGACCCAGTACTTC. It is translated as CASSYGQGARETQYF.

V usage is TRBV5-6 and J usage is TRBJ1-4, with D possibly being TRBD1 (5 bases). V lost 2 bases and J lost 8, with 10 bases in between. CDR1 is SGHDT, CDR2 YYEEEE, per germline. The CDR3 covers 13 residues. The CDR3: CASSLRAGEKLFF. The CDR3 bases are TGTGCCAGCAGCTTAAGGGCAGGGGAAAAACTGTTTTTT.

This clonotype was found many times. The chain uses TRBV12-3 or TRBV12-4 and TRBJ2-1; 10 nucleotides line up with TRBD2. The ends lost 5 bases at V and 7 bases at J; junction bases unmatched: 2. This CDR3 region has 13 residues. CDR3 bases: TGTGCCAGCAGTAGCGGGGGGGGTAATGAGCAGTTCTTC. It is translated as CASSSGGGNEQFF.

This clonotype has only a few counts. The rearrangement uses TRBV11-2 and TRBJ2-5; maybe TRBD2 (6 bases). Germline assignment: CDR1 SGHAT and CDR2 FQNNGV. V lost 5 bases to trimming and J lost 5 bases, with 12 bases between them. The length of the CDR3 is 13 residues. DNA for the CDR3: TGTGCCAGCAGCACCGTTCGGGAGGAGACCCAGTACTTC. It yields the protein CASSTVREETQYF.

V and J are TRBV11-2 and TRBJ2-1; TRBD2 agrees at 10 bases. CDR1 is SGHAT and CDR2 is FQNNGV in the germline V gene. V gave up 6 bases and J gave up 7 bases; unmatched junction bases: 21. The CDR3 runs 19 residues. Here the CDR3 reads CASSYPGGASGRISNEQFF. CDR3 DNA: TGTGCCAGCAGTTACCCCGGGGGGGCTAGCGGGAGAATAAGTAATGAGCAGTTCTTC. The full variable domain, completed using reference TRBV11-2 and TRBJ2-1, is EAGVAQSPRYKIIEKRQSVAFWCNPISGHATLYWYQQILGQGPKLLIQFQNNGVVDDSQLPKDRFSAERLKGVDSTLKIQPAKLEDSAVYLCASSYPGGASGRISNEQFFGPGTRLTVL.

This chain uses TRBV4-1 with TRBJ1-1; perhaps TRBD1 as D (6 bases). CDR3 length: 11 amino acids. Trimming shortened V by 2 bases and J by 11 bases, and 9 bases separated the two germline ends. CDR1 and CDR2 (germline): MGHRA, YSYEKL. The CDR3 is CASSQSGAAFF. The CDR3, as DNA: TGCGCCAGCAGCCAATCAGGGGCCGCTTTCTTT.

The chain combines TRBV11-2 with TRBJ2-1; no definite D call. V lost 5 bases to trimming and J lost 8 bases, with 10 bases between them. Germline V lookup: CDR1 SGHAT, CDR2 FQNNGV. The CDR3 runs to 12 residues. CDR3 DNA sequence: TGTGCCAGCAGCCCCATTCGGGATGAGCAGTTCTTC. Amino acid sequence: CASSPIRDEQFF.

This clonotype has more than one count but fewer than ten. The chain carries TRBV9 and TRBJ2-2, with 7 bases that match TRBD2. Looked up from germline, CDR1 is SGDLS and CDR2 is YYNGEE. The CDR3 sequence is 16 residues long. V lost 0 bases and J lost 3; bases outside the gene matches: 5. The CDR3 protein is CASSVGASGYTGELFF. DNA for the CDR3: TGTGCCAGCAGCGTAGGTGCTAGCGGCTACACCGGGGAGCTGTTTTTT.

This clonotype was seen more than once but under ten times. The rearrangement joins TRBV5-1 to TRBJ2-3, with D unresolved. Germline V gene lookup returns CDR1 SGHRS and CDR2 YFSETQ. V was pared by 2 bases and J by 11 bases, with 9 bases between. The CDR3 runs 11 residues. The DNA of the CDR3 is TGCGCCAGCAGCTTACATACTCGGCAGTATTTT. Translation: CASSLHTRQYF.